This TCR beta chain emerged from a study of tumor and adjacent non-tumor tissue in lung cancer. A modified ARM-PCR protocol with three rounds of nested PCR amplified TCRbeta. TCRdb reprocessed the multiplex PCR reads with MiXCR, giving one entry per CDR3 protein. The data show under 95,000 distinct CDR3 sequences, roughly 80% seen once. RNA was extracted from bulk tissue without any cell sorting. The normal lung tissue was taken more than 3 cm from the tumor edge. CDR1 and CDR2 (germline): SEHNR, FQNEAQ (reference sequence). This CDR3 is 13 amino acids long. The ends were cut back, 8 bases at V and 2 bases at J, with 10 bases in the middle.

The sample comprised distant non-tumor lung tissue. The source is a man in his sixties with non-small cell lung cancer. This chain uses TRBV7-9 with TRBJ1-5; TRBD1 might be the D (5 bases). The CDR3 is CASGGGGNQPQHF. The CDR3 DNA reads TGTGCCAGCGGGGGGGGAGGCAATCAGCCCCAGCATTTT.